This T cell receptor beta chain was sequenced in a study of blood T cell repertoires in COVID-19. In its sample, this clone was seen a few times. The CDR3 is 12 amino acids. Per germline, CDR1 SNHLY and CDR2 FYNNEI. V shed 6 bases and J shed 5 bases, with 8 bases lying between them. Per the study methods: Estimates of nucleated cell counts were drawn from the amplification of reference gene primers. Sequenced by immunoSEQ multiplex PCR; TCRdb stores in-frame clones only, minus some. The D gene and trimming were derived from the DNA, and the V and J assignments and clone size from that table. The repertoire has some 220,000 clones, around four fifths of them found once; the top ten carry roughly 4.6%.

The TCR comes from a woman aged 60 to 75 who had recovered from COVID-19. The source material was peripheral blood. J is TRBJ1-5 and V is TRBV2; a possible D gene is TRBD1 (5 bases). The CDR3 DNA follows: TGTGCCAGCAGGTCGGGGGATCAGCCCCAGCATTTT. Protein sequence: CASRSGDQPQHF.